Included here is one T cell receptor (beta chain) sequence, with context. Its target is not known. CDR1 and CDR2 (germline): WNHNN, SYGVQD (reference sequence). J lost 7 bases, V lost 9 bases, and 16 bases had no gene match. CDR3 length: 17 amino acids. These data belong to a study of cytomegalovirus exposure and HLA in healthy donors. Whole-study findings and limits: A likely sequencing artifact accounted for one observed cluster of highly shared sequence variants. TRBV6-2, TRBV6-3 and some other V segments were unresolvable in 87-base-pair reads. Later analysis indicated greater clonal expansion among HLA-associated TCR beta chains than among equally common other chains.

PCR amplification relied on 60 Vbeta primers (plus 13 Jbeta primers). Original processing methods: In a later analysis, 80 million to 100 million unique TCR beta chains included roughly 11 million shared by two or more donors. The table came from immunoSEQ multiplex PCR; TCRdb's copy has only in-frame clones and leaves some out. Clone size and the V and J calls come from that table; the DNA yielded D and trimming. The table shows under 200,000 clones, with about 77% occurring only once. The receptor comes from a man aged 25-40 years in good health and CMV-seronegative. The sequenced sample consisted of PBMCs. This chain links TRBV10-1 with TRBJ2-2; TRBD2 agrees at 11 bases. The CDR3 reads CARVEGVAGGPHGELFF. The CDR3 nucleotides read TGCGCCAGGGTCGAGGGCGTAGCGGGGGGGCCTCACGGGGAGCTGTTTTTT.